This TCR beta chain was observed in a study of radiation and T cells in renal cell carcinoma. This clone was picked up a small number of times. Its antigen is currently unknown. Time point given: blood 4 weeks post-SBRT, at nephrectomy. As to treatment: 15 Gy SBRT to primary tumor, nephrectomy 4 weeks later. Nephrectomy followed 15 Gy stereotactic body radiation by 4 weeks. Serial blood draws occurred at baseline and 2 and 4 weeks post-SBRT. The tumor was a clear cell renal cell carcinoma. Assay: immunoSEQ multiplex PCR; the TCRdb copy retains only in-frame clones and omits some. The sample lists about 83,000 clones, approximately 87% occurring once. General study points: From baseline, blood top tumor clonotypes peaked at 2 weeks post-radiation.

CDR3 size: 12 residues. Germline trimming cut 7 bases from V and 8 bases from J; bases unmatched to any gene: 4. Per germline, CDR1 MNHNY and CDR2 SVGAGI (reference sequence). The sequence derives from an older woman with renal cell carcinoma. The sample consisted of blood, taken from a patient whose treatment included radiotherapy and nephrectomy. The chain links TRBV6-6 to TRBJ1-4; 7 bases fit TRBD1. In DNA form, the CDR3 reads TGTGCCAGCAAAACAGGGGAGGAAAAACTGTTTTTT. This gives the protein CASKTGEEKLFF.